The 7 T cell receptor beta chains presented below share a single source sample, sequenced in a study of vaccination and CD4 T cells after COVID-19. Cultured CD4+ T-cell DNA underwent Oncomine TCR Beta short-read sequencing. MiXCR was run by TCRdb on the PCR reads, yielding one entry per CDR3 protein. The repertoire has approximately 22,000 distinct CDR3 sequences, around 62% of them found once; the top ten carry 7% to 9.5%. As to treatment: roughly 10-day PBMC culture with coronavirus spike peptide pools or control peptides (ViraFEST assay). Their antigens are not known. The material sequenced was CD4+ T cells from blood, cultured in vitro. These receptors were obtained from a human donor who had recovered from COVID-19.

The rearrangement uses TRBV2 and TRBJ2-2; D may be TRBD2 (5 bases). V lost 10 bases and J 6 bases, leaving 12 bases between the germline ends. CDR1 and CDR2 (germline): SNHLY, FYNNEI. CDR3 length: 12 amino acids. This CDR3 is CATSSGPGELFF. The CDR3 DNA follows: TGTGCCACCTCGAGCGGTCCCGGGGAGCTGTTTTTT.

This chain uses TRBV6-5 with TRBJ2-7, with no clear D. Trimming left V 0 bases short and J 7 bases short, with 16 bases between. This CDR3 spans 15 amino acids. Germline V gives CDR1 MNHEY, CDR2 SVGAGI. The DNA for the CDR3 is TGTGCCAGCAGTTACTCGAAGTGGACGGTCCTTGAGCAGTACTTC. Protein: CASSYSKWTVLEQYF.

The sample holds a few counts of this clonotype. The rearrangement links TRBV7-8 to TRBJ2-4; 15 positions match TRBD2. CDR3 length: 20 amino acids. Germline CDR1 and CDR2: SGHVS and FQNEAQ. V trimming: 5 bases; J trimming: 1 base; junction bases outside the gene matches: 12. The CDR3 region is CASSPPGTSGRPLAKNIQYF. The CDR3 nucleotides are TGTGCCAGCAGCCCCCCCGGGACTAGCGGGAGGCCTCTGGCCAAAAACATTCAGTACTTC. The variable domain in full, completed from reference TRBV7-8 and TRBJ2-4, reads GAGVSQSPRYKVAKRGQDVALRCDPISGHVSLFWYQQALGQGPEFLTYFQNEAQLDKSGLPSDRFFAERPEGSVSTLKIQRTQQEDSAVYLCASSPPGTSGRPLAKNIQYFGAGTRLSVL.

The CDR3 is CATSSEGGTGELFF. The CDR3, as DNA: TGTGCCACCAGTTCTGAGGGAGGGACCGGGGAGCTGTTTTTT. The chain links TRBV24-1 to TRBJ2-2; TRBD2 matches 7 bases. Germline V gene sequence: CDR1 KGHDR, CDR2 SFDVKD. V lost 6 bases to trimming and J lost 5 bases; unmatched junction nucleotides: 5. CDR3 size: 14 residues.

This clonotype was observed a few times. This chain uses TRBV5-1 with TRBJ2-3, with D perhaps TRBD1 or TRBD2 (5 bases each). The CDR3 runs to 15 residues. In germline, CDR1 is SGHRS, CDR2 YFSETQ. V lost 6 bases and J 0 bases, leaving 14 bases between the germline ends. CDR3 sequence reads: CASTSGTGSTDTQYF. The DNA for the CDR3 is TGCGCCAGCACGTCAGGGACGGGGAGCACAGATACGCAGTATTTT.

This clonotype was seen a handful of times. V usage is TRBV7-6 and J usage is TRBJ1-2; TRBD1 might be the D (5 bases). Germline V CDR1 and CDR2: SGHVS, FNYEAQ. Trimming removed 0 bases from V and 4 bases from J, with 24 bases in between. CDR3 length: 19 amino acids. The CDR3 spells CASSLAGGTIELLSYGYTF. The CDR3 nucleotides read TGTGCCAGCAGCTTAGCGGGGGGAACAATAGAGCTACTTAGCTATGGCTACACCTTC.

V and J are TRBV5-4 and TRBJ1-6; 10 bases map to TRBD1. The CDR3 is 16 amino acids. V lost 2 bases and J lost 10; bases outside the gene matches: 9. Germline-derived CDR1 and CDR2 are SGHNT and YYREEE (reference sequence). In DNA form, the CDR3 reads TGTGCCAGCAGCTTCCTTGAAGGGACAGGGGTCTCACCCCTCCACTTT. Amino acids: CASSFLEGTGVSPLHF.